Listed here are 31 T cell receptor beta chains from one sample, sequenced in a study of technical replicates of blood from a handful of donors (dated 2017 in TCRdb). Receptors were amplified or captured by the immunoSEQ multiplex PCR assay. TCRdb provides this immuneACCESS table in a form limited to in-frame rearrangements. Some clones are lacking; in checked studies, under half of them reflect an unresolved V gene, and why the rest are absent is not known. The sample profile shows tens of thousands of clones; 94% of them were found once. The ten largest account for 0.2% to 0.3% of the sample. Specimen: T cells isolated from PBMCs. The source is a human donor in good health.

This chain uses TRBV28 with TRBJ2-5; 12 positions match TRBD2. V shed 3 bases and J 5 bases; nucleotides not matched to a gene: 7. CDR1 and CDR2 from the germline V gene are MDHEN and SYDVKM. The CDR3 contains 16 residues. This CDR3 is CASSFPSGRVGETQYF. The CDR3, as DNA: TGTGCCAGCAGTTTCCCTAGCGGGAGGGTGGGGGAGACCCAGTACTTC.

The chain joins TRBV6-1 to TRBJ2-3; 9 positions match TRBD2. Germline V CDR1 and CDR2: MNHNS, SASEGT. V lost 2 bases, J lost 4 bases, and 4 bases stayed unmatched. There are 15 residues in the CDR3. The CDR3 DNA sequence: TGTGCCAGCAGTGAAAGTAGCGGGGGCGCAGATACGCAGTATTTT. Translation: CASSESSGGADTQYF.

The chain links TRBV6-6 to TRBJ2-7; 9 bases line up with TRBD1. CDR3 length: 13 residues. Germline lookup yields CDR1 MNHNY and CDR2 SVGAGI (reference sequence). V shed 6 bases, J shed 2 bases, and the junction held 2 bases outside the gene matches. DNA for the CDR3: TGTGCCAGCAGACGACAGGGGGCCTACGAGCAGTACTTC. It codes for CASRRQGAYEQYF.

This clone came up once. V and J are TRBV6-5 and TRBJ1-1, with D perhaps matching TRBD1 (5 bases). Deletions cut 0 bases from V and 4 bases from J, with 15 bases between. The V gene's germline CDR1 is MNHEY and CDR2 SVGAGI. The CDR3 runs to 16 residues. The CDR3 region is CASSYSNYRWATEAFF. The CDR3 nucleotides read TGTGCCAGCAGTTACTCAAACTACAGGTGGGCCACTGAAGCTTTCTTT.

The genes are TRBV7-2 and TRBJ1-5, with TRBD1 as a possible D gene (6 bases). This CDR3 comprises 15 residues. Germline V gene lookup returns CDR1 SGHTA and CDR2 FQGNSA. Trimming shortened V by 3 bases and J by 5 bases, and 14 bases separated the two germline ends. The CDR3 coding sequence is TGTGCCAGCAGCTTGGCCGGGACACAGTATCAGCCCCAGCATTTT. The encoded protein is CASSLAGTQYQPQHF.

The table lists this clone with a few counts. The V gene is TRBV7-9, the J gene TRBJ1-1; D gene unclear. Per the germline V gene, CDR1 is SEHNR and CDR2 is FQNEAQ (reference sequence). Trimming took 5 bases from V and 2 from J, leaving 6 bases between them. The CDR3 has 12 amino acids. The CDR3 bases are TGTGCCAGCAGCCGTATAAACACTGAAGCTTTCTTT. Its translation: CASSRINTEAFF.

This rearrangement joins TRBV25-1 to TRBJ2-6, with 8 bases matching TRBD1. The V segment lost 5 bases and the J segment 0 bases; nucleotides outside the gene matches: 9. Per germline, CDR1 MGHDK and CDR2 SYGVNS. CDR3 size: 18 residues. The CDR3 loop reads CASSPLAGGPSGANVLTF. In DNA, the CDR3 is TGTGCCAGCAGTCCTCTCGCAGGGGGCCCCTCTGGGGCCAACGTCCTGACTTTC.

The gene calls are TRBV6-1 and TRBJ2-1, with 8 bases matching TRBD2. The V gene's germline CDR1 is MNHNS and CDR2 SASEGT. V shed 5 bases and J 4 bases; nucleotides not matched to a gene: 7. This CDR3 spans 15 amino acids. The DNA of the CDR3 is TGTGCCAGCAGTAACGGGAGGGGAGGGTACAATGAGCAGTTCTTC. This codes for CASSNGRGGYNEQFF.

The chain carries TRBV13 and TRBJ2-5; 8 nucleotides line up with TRBD1. Germline CDR1 reads PRHDT; CDR2 reads FYEKMQ (reference sequence). V was clipped by 5 bases and J by 9 bases; unmatched bases: 8. The CDR3 has 13 residues. CDR3 coding DNA: TGTGCCAGCAGCCCCAGGGACAGGCAGGCCCAGTACTTC. It yields the protein CASSPRDRQAQYF.

This clone was detected a few times. The chain couples TRBV6-6 to TRBJ2-7, with D unclear. Trimming cost V 2 bases and J 1 base, with 12 bases left between them. The CDR3 loop spans 15 amino acids. CDR1 and CDR2 (germline): MNHNY, SVGAGI (reference sequence). The CDR3 DNA is TGTGCCAGCAGTTACATCCCCTCTCCGTCCTACGAGCAGTACTTC. Its protein is CASSYIPSPSYEQYF.

The rearrangement joins TRBV6-5 to TRBJ1-6, with a tentative D call TRBD1 (6 bases). Germline CDR1 reads MNHEY; CDR2 reads SVGAGI. Trimming stripped 4 bases from V and 2 bases from J, with 12 bases between. The CDR3 loop spans 16 amino acids. The CDR3 DNA reads as TGTGCCAGCAGTTTAACAGGGACGCCCTATAATTCACCCCTCCACTTT. Its protein is CASSLTGTPYNSPLHF.

The chain uses TRBV4-2 and TRBJ2-1, with D perhaps TRBD2 (5 bases). The CDR3 loop spans 15 amino acids. V shed 4 bases and J shed 7 bases, with 17 bases lying between them. Germline loops: CDR1 LGHNA, CDR2 YNFKEQ. The chain's CDR3 is CASSPRGPEYNEQFF. CDR3 in DNA: TGTGCCAGCAGCCCTCGAGGGCCCGAGTATAATGAGCAGTTCTTC.

The chain carries TRBV4-1 and TRBJ2-1; 13 nucleotides match TRBD2. Germline V gives CDR1 MGHRA, CDR2 YSYEKL. The CDR3 is made up of 14 amino acids. With V trimmed by 8 bases and J by 9 bases, 7 bases remained unmatched. CDR3 nucleotide sequence: TGCGCCAGCGGCTGGACTAGCGGGGGTGGTGAGCAGTTCTTC. As protein: CASGWTSGGGEQFF.

This rearrangement joins TRBV6-4 to TRBJ2-3; a possible D gene is TRBD1 (5 bases). The V gene lost 3 bases and the J gene lost 4 bases, with 20 bases spanning the gap. This CDR3 has 17 amino acids. Germline V gene data show CDR1 as MRHNA and CDR2 as SNTAGT. The DNA of the CDR3 is TGTGCCAGCAGTGAATGGGCGACAGTAACGGCTTCAGATACGCAGTATTTT. Its translation: CASSEWATVTASDTQYF.

The chain links TRBV11-2 to TRBJ2-1; 8 bases are a match to TRBD2. The CDR3 runs to 17 residues. CDR1 is SGHAT and CDR2 is FQNNGV in the germline V gene. J lost 9 bases, V lost 1 base, and 14 bases had no gene match. The CDR3 spells CASSLALLSGAKTEQFF. CDR3 bases: TGTGCCAGCAGCTTAGCGTTGCTTAGCGGGGCTAAAACTGAGCAGTTCTTC.

The rearrangement uses TRBV28 and TRBJ1-2, with D perhaps TRBD1 (6 bases). Trimming removed 4 bases at V and 2 bases at J, with 11 bases between. The CDR3 spans 14 residues. The germline CDR1 and CDR2 sequences are MDHEN and SYDVKM. CDR3 amino acids: CASSSAQGNYGYTF. The CDR3 nucleotides read TGTGCCAGCAGTTCCGCTCAGGGGAACTATGGCTACACCTTC.

The chain combines TRBV7-8 with TRBJ2-1; D remains ambiguous. CDR3 size: 14 residues. Germline CDR1 reads SGHVS; CDR2 reads FQNEAQ. V was clipped by 5 bases and J by 4 bases, with 12 bases between them. CDR3 coding DNA: TGTGCCAGCAGCGCGGCGAGGCAGTACAATGAGCAGTTCTTC. Translation gives CASSAARQYNEQFF.

The chain employs TRBV10-3 and TRBJ1-5; tentative D call: TRBD1 (5 bases). The CDR3 contains 13 residues. Trimming shortened V by 4 bases and J by 5 bases, and 9 bases separated the two germline ends. The V gene's germline CDR1 is ENHRY and CDR2 SYGVKD. The CDR3 bases are TGTGCCATCAGTGGGGGGAGGGATCAGCCCCAGCATTTT. The encoded protein is CAISGGRDQPQHF.

The chain couples TRBV28 to TRBJ1-1, with 7 nucleotides matching TRBD1. This CDR3 spans 12 amino acids. The ends lost 6 bases at V and 4 bases at J; junction bases unmatched: 2. The germline gives CDR1 MDHEN, CDR2 SYDVKM. This chain's CDR3 is CASSSGGTEAFF. Written as DNA, the CDR3 is TGTGCCAGCAGCTCAGGGGGCACTGAAGCTTTCTTT.

This chain uses TRBV5-6 with TRBJ1-1; 7 nucleotides line up with TRBD1. The CDR3 length is 14 residues. Losses at the gene ends were 2 bases for V and 1 base for J; bases not matched to a gene: 2. Germline V gives CDR1 SGHDT, CDR2 YYEEEE. Written as DNA, the CDR3 is TGTGCCAGCAGCTTCCGGGACAGGAACACTGAAGCTTTCTTT. Its translation is CASSFRDRNTEAFF.

In DNA form, the CDR3 reads TGTGCCAGCAGTGGGCGGGCAGGCCTCCAAGAGACCCAGTACTTC. Protein product: CASSGRAGLQETQYF. This chain joins TRBV6-1 and TRBJ2-5, with TRBD2 as a possible D gene (5 bases). V shed 4 bases and J shed 1 base, with 13 bases lying between them. The CDR3 sequence is 15 residues long. The germline gives CDR1 MNHNS, CDR2 SASEGT.

This clone was recorded once. The rearrangement links TRBV15 to TRBJ1-4; possible D gene TRBD1, 5 bases. Looked up from germline, CDR1 is LNHNV and CDR2 is YYDKDF (reference sequence). This CDR3 spans 15 amino acids. Trimming cost V 0 bases and J 8 bases, with 13 bases left between them. The CDR3 spells CATSRDLGAGEKLFF. Written as DNA, the CDR3 is TGTGCCACCAGCAGAGACCTAGGGGCGGGAGAAAAACTGTTTTTT.

V gene TRBV19 combines with J gene TRBJ1-5; D uncertain. Germline V gene lookup returns CDR1 LNHDA and CDR2 SQIVND (reference sequence). CDR3 length: 14 amino acids. Trimming pared 2 bases from V and 3 bases from J, leaving 8 bases between. This CDR3 is CASSIIPVNQPQHF. The CDR3 DNA is TGTGCCAGTAGTATAATTCCCGTCAATCAGCCCCAGCATTTT.

This chain connects TRBV7-9 to TRBJ1-2; 7 bases agree with TRBD1. Germline CDR1 SEHNR, CDR2 FQNEAQ (reference sequence). The CDR3 covers 13 residues. With V trimmed by 5 bases and J by 3 bases, 3 bases remained unmatched. The CDR3 coding sequence is TGTGCCAGCAGCCAAGGGGGCGACTATGGCTACACCTTC. Its protein product is CASSQGGDYGYTF.

DNA for the CDR3: TGCGCCAGCAGCTTGCCGGGACAGTATGGCTACACCTTC. It is translated as CASSLPGQYGYTF. J is TRBJ1-2 and V is TRBV5-1, with 7 bases matching TRBD1. The trim removed 1 base at V and 5 bases at J, leaving 2 bases unmatched. The CDR3 has 13 residues. Germline CDR1 is SGHRS and CDR2 is YFSETQ. Full variable domain (missing parts from reference TRBV5-1 and TRBJ1-2): KAGVTQTPRYLIKTRGQQVTLSCSPISGHRSVSWYQQTPGQGLQFLFEYFSETQRNKGNFPGRFSGRQFSNSRSEMNVSTLELGDSALYLCASSLPGQYGYTFGSGTRLTVV.

V gene TRBV4-1 combines with J gene TRBJ2-1, with D tentatively TRBD1 (5 bases). The CDR3 contains 19 residues. Germline CDR1 reads MGHRA; CDR2 reads YSYEKL. The germline V and J ends were trimmed by 3 bases and 6 bases, with 27 bases remaining between them. The CDR3 sequence is CASSHRILVAETAINEQFF. The CDR3 DNA reads as TGCGCCAGCAGCCATCGCATTTTAGTCGCAGAGACAGCCATCAATGAGCAGTTCTTC.

This chain uses TRBV2 with TRBJ2-5; TRBD2 agrees at 11 bases. J lost 7 bases, V lost 5 bases, and 9 bases had no gene match. This CDR3 is built from 15 residues. CDR1 is SNHLY, CDR2 FYNNEI, per germline. The chain's CDR3 is CASSRKTSGKGTQYF. CDR3 DNA sequence: TGTGCCAGCAGTCGAAAGACTAGCGGGAAAGGGACCCAGTACTTC.

The gene calls are TRBV7-2 and TRBJ1-6; 9 bases are a match to TRBD1. The CDR3 has 14 amino acids. With V trimmed by 6 bases and J by 7 bases, 4 bases remained unmatched. The germline CDR1 and CDR2 sequences are SGHTA and FQGNSA. The chain's CDR3 is CASRKTGGNSPLHF. For the CDR3, the DNA is TGTGCCAGCAGAAAGACAGGGGGGAATTCACCCCTCCACTTT.

This rearrangement joins TRBV4-2 to TRBJ2-3, with TRBD1 matching over 9 bases. The germline V gene encodes CDR1 LGHNA and CDR2 YNFKEQ. V was clipped by 3 bases and J by 2 bases; unmatched bases: 6. The CDR3 is 16 residues long. CDR3 protein: CASSQGQGDPTDTQYF. The CDR3 region has the DNA TGTGCCAGCAGCCAGGGACAGGGCGACCCCACAGATACGCAGTATTTT.

The rearrangement links TRBV7-8 to TRBJ2-7; 11 bases are a match to TRBD1. This CDR3 is built from 15 residues. J gave up 3 bases and V 5 bases, and 6 bases lay outside the gene matches. CDR1 and CDR2 from the germline V gene are SGHVS and FQNEAQ. The CDR3 DNA reads as TGTGCCAGCAGCCTCGGACAGGGGGCTTTCTACGAGCAGTACTTC. Its protein is CASSLGQGAFYEQYF.

The table lists this clone with a count of one. V is TRBV9 and J is TRBJ1-3; D might be TRBD1 (6 bases). V gave up 2 bases and J gave up 0 bases, with 9 bases separating them. The CDR3 has 15 residues. Germline CDR1 SGDLS, CDR2 YYNGEE. The CDR3 protein is CASSVTGTSGNTIYF. The DNA for the CDR3 is TGTGCCAGCAGCGTTACAGGGACCTCTGGAAACACCATATATTTT.